This T cell receptor (beta chain) was obtained from a study of identifying expanded T cells in peripheral blood. TCRdb's copy holds only in-frame clones and misses some; the assay was immunoSEQ multiplex PCR. The data contain around 120,000 clones, about 89% of them singletons. Germline V gene sequence: CDR1 SGHRS, CDR2 YFSETQ. The CDR3 is made up of 15 amino acids. V was cut by 0 bases and J by 2 bases, with 11 bases left in between. This TCR derives from a person aged 18 to 75 in good health. V usage is TRBV5-1 and J usage is TRBJ2-5; TRBD1 is a possible D gene (5 bases). Material for sequencing was blood. CDR3 DNA: TGCGCCAGCAGCTTGGGCAGGGCCCTTCAAGAGACCCAGTACTTC. This gives the protein CASSLGRALQETQYF.